The rows below give T cell receptor beta chains drawn from one sample of a study of PD-1 blockade in classical Hodgkin lymphoma. Profiled with immunoSEQ multiplex PCR; TCRdb holds only in-frame clones, not every one. The table has over 10,000 clones, around 77% seen once. The material sequenced was peripheral blood mononuclear cells (PBMCs), taken at baseline. These receptors came from a human donor with classical Hodgkin lymphoma. The CDR3 runs from the conserved cysteine through the conserved F or W. The order of the fields is D gene, J gene, V gene, CDR3 DNA, CDR3 protein. A D gene is named only where the DNA matches it firmly.

d_gene: TRBD1
j_gene: TRBJ1-4
v_gene: TRBV30
CDR3nt: TGTGCCTGGACACAGGGGGCCAATGAAAAACTGTTTTTT
CDR3aa: CAWTQGANEKLFF

d_gene: .
j_gene: TRBJ1-1
v_gene: TRBV5-1
CDR3nt: TGCGCCAGCAGCTTGGTGGTAGCCTCGGGGAACACTGAAGCTTTCTTT
CDR3aa: CASSLVVASGNTEAFF

d_gene: TRBD1
j_gene: TRBJ1-1
v_gene: TRBV19
CDR3nt: TGTGCCAGTAGTATGAACAGGGGGCGCGGGGCTGAAGCTTTCTTT
CDR3aa: CASSMNRGRGAEAFF

d_gene: .
j_gene: TRBJ1-5
v_gene: TRBV4-1
CDR3nt: TGCGCCAGCAGCCAAAGGGGTGTGGAGCCCCAGCATTTT
CDR3aa: CASSQRGVEPQHF

d_gene: TRBD2
j_gene: TRBJ2-2
v_gene: TRBV25-1
CDR3nt: TGTGCCAGCAGTGGGGGACTAGCGGGGGTTACCGGGGAGCTGTTTTTT
CDR3aa: CASSGGLAGVTGELFF

d_gene: TRBD1
j_gene: TRBJ2-4
v_gene: TRBV10-1
CDR3nt: TGCGCCAGCAGTGAGACCTCCAGGACAGGGGGCGCGTGGGCCAAAAACATTCAGTACTTC
CDR3aa: CASSETSRTGGAWAKNIQYF

d_gene: .
j_gene: TRBJ1-1
v_gene: TRBV19
CDR3nt: TGTGCCAGTAGTCCACCCGGGACAACCTGGAACACTGAAGCTTTCTTT
CDR3aa: CASSPPGTTWNTEAFF

d_gene: .
j_gene: TRBJ2-2
v_gene: TRBV6-1
CDR3nt: TGTGCCAGCATTACAGCGAACACCGGGGAGCTGTTTTTT
CDR3aa: CASITANTGELFF

d_gene: .
j_gene: TRBJ2-1
v_gene: TRBV6-6
CDR3nt: TGTGCCAGCAGTTACTCCTCCGGCTCCTACAATGAGCAGTTCTTC
CDR3aa: CASSYSSGSYNEQFF

d_gene: TRBD2
j_gene: TRBJ2-1
v_gene: TRBV7-8
CDR3nt: TGTGCCAGCAGCCCCTACGGGGGTAGCGGGACCTACAATGAGCAGTTCTTC
CDR3aa: CASSPYGGSGTYNEQFF

d_gene: TRBD1
j_gene: TRBJ1-3
v_gene: TRBV5-6
CDR3nt: TGTGCCAGCAGCCAAAGGACAGGCACTGGAAACACCATATATTTT
CDR3aa: CASSQRTGTGNTIYF

d_gene: .
j_gene: TRBJ1-6
v_gene: TRBV5-4
CDR3nt: TGTGCCAGCAGCCTACCAACAGGGAGTAATTCACCCCTCCACTTT
CDR3aa: CASSLPTGSNSPLHF

d_gene: TRBD2
j_gene: TRBJ2-3
v_gene: TRBV4-1
CDR3nt: TGCGCCAGCAGCCAAGATGACGGGAGGGCCATAGATACGCAGTATTTT
CDR3aa: CASSQDDGRAIDTQYF

d_gene: .
j_gene: TRBJ1-3
v_gene: TRBV30
CDR3nt: TGTGCCTGGAAGGAGTCGTACACCATATATTTT
CDR3aa: CAWKESYTIYF

d_gene: .
j_gene: TRBJ1-2
v_gene: TRBV7-9
CDR3nt: TGTGCCAGCAGTAAAGGGTCCCTAAGCTATGGCTACACCTTC
CDR3aa: CASSKGSLSYGYTF

d_gene: .
j_gene: TRBJ1-1
v_gene: TRBV29-1
CDR3nt: TGCAGCGTTGTGCCAGGGCGTTATTCGAACACTGAAGCTTTCTTT
CDR3aa: CSVVPGRYSNTEAFF

d_gene: .
j_gene: TRBJ2-5
v_gene: TRBV5-4
CDR3nt: TGTGCCAGCAGCTTAACTGACAGGCAAGAGACCCAGTACTTC
CDR3aa: CASSLTDRQETQYF

d_gene: TRBD2
j_gene: TRBJ2-1
v_gene: TRBV7-6
CDR3nt: TGTGCCAGCAGGGGAACTAGCGGGAGTGCCAATGAGCAGTTCTTC
CDR3aa: CASRGTSGSANEQFF